Listed here is a single T cell receptor beta chain. Donors in Cohort 3 who had recovered were those with two negative PCRs, healthcare professional clearance, or resolution of their symptoms. These data belong to a study of blood T cell repertoires in COVID-19. Study details: Spain, Italy and the United States supplied samples that represented acute and convalescent COVID-19. The analysed material was cDNA or gDNA that came from T cells, B-cell-depleted T cells, or PBMCs.

Trimming took 4 bases from V and 0 from J; bases not matched to a gene: 9. The CDR3 is 18 amino acids. From germline, CDR1 is SGHDN and CDR2 FVKESK. In the authors' methods: Estimation of nucleated cell counts was performed using reference gene primer amplification. Profiled with immunoSEQ multiplex PCR; TCRdb holds only in-frame clones, not every one. The V and J calls and clone size were taken over from that table, and D and trimming were inferred from the DNA. The table records about 480,000 clones, approximately 90% of them present only once. The origin of this receptor is a woman aged 40-49 years who had recovered from COVID-19. The rearrangement uses TRBV14 and TRBJ2-1, with TRBD1 matching over 10 bases. The sample was PBMCs or T cells enriched from blood (not recorded which). The CDR3 region has the DNA TGTGCCAGCAGCCTTCTACCGGGACAGGGGAGCTCCTACAATGAGCAGTTCTTC. Its translation is CASSLLPGQGSSYNEQFF.